Given below is one TCR beta chain in context. The protocol was immunoSEQ multiplex PCR, while the TCRdb copy is restricted to in-frame clones and leaves out a portion. This sample has tens of thousands of clones, with approximately 80% found just once. The data originate from a study of neoadjuvant anti-PD-1 for oral cavity cancer. The CDR3 runs to 14 residues. Germline loops: CDR1 MDHEN, CDR2 SYDVKM. Trimming took off 4 bases at V and 2 bases at J, with 8 bases between the two ends. The sample here was PBMCs, taken before nivolumab (anti-PD-1) treatment. The receptor was derived from a person aged 35-79 years with oral cavity squamous cell carcinoma. The rearrangement links TRBV28 to TRBJ1-4, with TRBD1 as a possible D gene (5 bases). The CDR3: CASSYEGTNEKLFF. The CDR3 DNA reads TGTGCCAGCAGTTACGAGGGGACTAATGAAAAACTGTTTTTT.